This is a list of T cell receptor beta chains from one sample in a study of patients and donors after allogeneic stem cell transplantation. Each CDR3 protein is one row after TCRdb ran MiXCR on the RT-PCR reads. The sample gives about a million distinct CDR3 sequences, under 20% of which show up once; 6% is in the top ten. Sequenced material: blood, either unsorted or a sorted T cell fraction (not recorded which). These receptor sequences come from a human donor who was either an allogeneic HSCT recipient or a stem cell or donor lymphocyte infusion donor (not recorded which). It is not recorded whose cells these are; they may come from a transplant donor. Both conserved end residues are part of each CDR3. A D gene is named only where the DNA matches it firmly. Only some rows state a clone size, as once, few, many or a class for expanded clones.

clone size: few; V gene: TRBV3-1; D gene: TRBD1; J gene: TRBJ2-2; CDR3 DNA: TGTGCCAGCAGCCAGACGGGACAGCCCACCGGGGAGCTGTTTTTT; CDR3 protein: CASSQTGQPTGELFF
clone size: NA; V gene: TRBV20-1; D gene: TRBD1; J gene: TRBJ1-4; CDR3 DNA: TGCAGTGCTACTTACGCTGGGACAGGGGTTGAAAAACTGTTTTTT; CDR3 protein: CSATYAGTGVEKLFF
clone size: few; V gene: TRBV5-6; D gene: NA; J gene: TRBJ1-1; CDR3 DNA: TGTGCCAGCAGCTTGTGGCCCTCCGAAGCTTTCTTT; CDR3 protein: CASSLWPSEAFF
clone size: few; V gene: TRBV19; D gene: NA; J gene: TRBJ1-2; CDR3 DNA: TGTGCCAGTACCCCGGGTCGGGCCTATGGCTACACCTTC; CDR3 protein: CASTPGRAYGYTF
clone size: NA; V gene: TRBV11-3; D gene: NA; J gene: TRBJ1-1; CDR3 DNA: TGTGCCAGCAGCTTTTCGGGGGGCTGGAACACTGAAGCTTTCTTT; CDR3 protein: CASSFSGGWNTEAFF
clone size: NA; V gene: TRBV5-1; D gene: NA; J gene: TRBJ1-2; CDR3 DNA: TGCGCCAGCAGCTTGGCAAACGACAGGAGACTCTATGGCTACACCTTC; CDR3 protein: CASSLANDRRLYGYTF
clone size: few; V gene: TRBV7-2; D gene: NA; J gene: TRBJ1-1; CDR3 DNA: TGTGCCAGCGCACGACAAGCGAACACTGAAGCTTTCTTT; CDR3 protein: CASARQANTEAFF
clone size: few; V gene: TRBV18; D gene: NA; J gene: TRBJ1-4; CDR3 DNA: TGTGCCAGCTCAGGAATGGGGACGCAGAATGAAAAACTGTTTTTT; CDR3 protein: CASSGMGTQNEKLFF
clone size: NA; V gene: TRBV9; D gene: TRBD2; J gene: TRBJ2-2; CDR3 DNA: TGTGCCAGCAGCGTAGTTAAACTAGCGGGAGACACCGGGGAGCTGTTTTTT; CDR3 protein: CASSVVKLAGDTGELFF
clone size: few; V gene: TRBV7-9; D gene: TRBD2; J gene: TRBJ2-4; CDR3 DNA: TGTGCCAGCAGCCCGGGGGGGGTAACAAACATTCAGTACTTC; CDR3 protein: CASSPGGVTNIQYF
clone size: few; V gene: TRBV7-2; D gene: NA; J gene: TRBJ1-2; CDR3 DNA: TGTGCCAGCAGCTCGGACCGCCGATCTGGTGGCTACACCTTC; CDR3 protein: CASSSDRRSGGYTF
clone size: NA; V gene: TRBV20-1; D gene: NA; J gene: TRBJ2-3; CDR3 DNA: TGCAGTGCCCACCTGCGCAACGGGGATACGCAGTATTTT; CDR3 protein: CSAHLRNGDTQYF
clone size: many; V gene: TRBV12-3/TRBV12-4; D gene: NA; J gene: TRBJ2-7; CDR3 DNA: TGTGCCAGCAGTTTAGACAGGCCCTTCGAGCAGTACTTC; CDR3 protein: CASSLDRPFEQYF
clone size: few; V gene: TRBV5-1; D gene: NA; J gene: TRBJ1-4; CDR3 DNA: TGCGCCAGCAGAACGGGCGACAGAACTAATGAAAAACTGTTTTTT; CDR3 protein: CASRTGDRTNEKLFF
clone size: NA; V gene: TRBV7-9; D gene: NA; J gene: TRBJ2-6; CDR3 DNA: TGTGCCAGCAGCTTATTCCAGGGCTCGTCTGGGGCCAACGTCCTGACTTTC; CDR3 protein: CASSLFQGSSGANVLTF
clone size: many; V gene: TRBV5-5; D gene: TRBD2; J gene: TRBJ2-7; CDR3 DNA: TGTGCCAGCAGCTTGGAACTAGCGAGGCACGAGCAGTACTTC; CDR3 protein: CASSLELARHEQYF
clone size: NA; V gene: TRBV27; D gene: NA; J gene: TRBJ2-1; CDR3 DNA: TGTGCCAGCAGTCCCGAGGGGGGGACCGCTTACAATGAGCAGTTCTTC; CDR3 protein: CASSPEGGTAYNEQFF
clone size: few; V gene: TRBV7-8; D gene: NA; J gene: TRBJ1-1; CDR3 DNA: TGTGCCAGCAGCTTAGAAGGGGTAGCTTTCTTT; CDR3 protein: CASSLEGVAFF
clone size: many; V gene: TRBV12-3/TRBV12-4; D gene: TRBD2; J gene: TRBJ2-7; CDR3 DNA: TGTGCCAGCAGTTTAGAGGGTAGCGGGAGCGACGAGCAGTACTTC; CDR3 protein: CASSLEGSGSDEQYF
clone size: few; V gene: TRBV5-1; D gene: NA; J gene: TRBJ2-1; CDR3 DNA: TGCGCCAGCAGCTGGAGACCGCAACAATCTGAGCAGTTCTTC; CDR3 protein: CASSWRPQQSEQFF
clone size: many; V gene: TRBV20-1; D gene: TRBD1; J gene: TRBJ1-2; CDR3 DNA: TGCAGTGCTAGCGCTGCGGGGGACAGGGGCTATGGCTACACCTTC; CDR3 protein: CSASAAGDRGYGYTF
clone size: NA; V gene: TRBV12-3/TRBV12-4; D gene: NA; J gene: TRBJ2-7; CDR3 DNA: TGTGCCAGCAGTTTAGGGGGGACAACGGGGTTC; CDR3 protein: CASSLGGTTGF
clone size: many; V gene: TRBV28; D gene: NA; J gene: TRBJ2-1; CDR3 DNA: TGTGCCAGCAGCTTACAGAGCTCCTACAATGAGCAGTTCTTC; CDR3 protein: CASSLQSSYNEQFF
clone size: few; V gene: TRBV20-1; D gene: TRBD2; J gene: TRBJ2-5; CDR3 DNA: TGCAGTGCCAGAGGGGAGGGGATACCCAAGGAGACCCAGTACTTC; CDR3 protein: CSARGEGIPKETQYF
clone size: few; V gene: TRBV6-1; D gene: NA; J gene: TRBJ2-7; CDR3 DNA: TGTGCCAGCAGCACCTATGGGAGACAGGGACTCGAGCAGTACTTC; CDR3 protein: CASSTYGRQGLEQYF
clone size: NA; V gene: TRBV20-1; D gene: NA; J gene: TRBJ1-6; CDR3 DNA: TGCAGTGCTAGAGAGAGGGATTGGGGGACACCTCCCCTCCACTTT; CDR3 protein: CSARERDWGTPPLHF